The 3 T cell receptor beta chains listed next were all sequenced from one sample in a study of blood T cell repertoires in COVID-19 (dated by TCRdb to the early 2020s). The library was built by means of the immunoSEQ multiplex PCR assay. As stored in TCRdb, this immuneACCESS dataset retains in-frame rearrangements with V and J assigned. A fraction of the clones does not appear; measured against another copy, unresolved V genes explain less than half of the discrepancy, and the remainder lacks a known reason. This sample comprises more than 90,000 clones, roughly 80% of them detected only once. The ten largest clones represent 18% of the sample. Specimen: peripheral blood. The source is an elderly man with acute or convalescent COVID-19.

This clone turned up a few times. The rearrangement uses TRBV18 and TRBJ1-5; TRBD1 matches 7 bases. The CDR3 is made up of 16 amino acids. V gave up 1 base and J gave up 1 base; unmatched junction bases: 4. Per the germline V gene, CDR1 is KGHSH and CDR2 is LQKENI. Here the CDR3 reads CASSPLRQGSNQPQHF. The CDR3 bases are TGTGCCAGCTCACCACTCCGACAGGGCAGCAATCAGCCCCAGCATTTT.

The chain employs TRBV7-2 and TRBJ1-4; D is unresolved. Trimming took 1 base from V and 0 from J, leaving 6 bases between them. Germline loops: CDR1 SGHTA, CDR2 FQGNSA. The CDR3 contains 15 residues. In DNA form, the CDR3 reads TGTGCCAGCAGCTTAGTTTTAGCAACTAATGAAAAACTGTTTTTT. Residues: CASSLVLATNEKLFF.

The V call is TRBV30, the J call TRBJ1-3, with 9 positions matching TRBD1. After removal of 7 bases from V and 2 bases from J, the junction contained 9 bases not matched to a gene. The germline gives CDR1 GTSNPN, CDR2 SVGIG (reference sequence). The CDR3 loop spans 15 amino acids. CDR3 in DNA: TGTGCCTTCGAACAGGGGGCGATTACTGGAAACACCATATATTTT. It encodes CAFEQGAITGNTIYF.